This T cell receptor beta chain was captured by sequencing in a study of T cells in tumors after PD-1 blockade. With respect to this clone: As yet, its antigen is unknown.

The CDR3 is made up of 15 amino acids. The V gene's germline CDR1 is SGHTA and CDR2 FQGTGA. V gave up 5 bases and J gave up 1 base, with 9 bases separating them. Study-wide findings and caveats: Peripheral recruitment is suggested, as some novel exhausted tumor clones were in pre-treatment blood.

Generated by immunoSEQ multiplex PCR, the TCRdb table keeps only in-frame clones and is missing some. The sample consists of 32,000 or so clones, approximately 78% of them appearing once. This sample comprised PBMCs, obtained before anti-PD-1 treatment. The TCR originated in a human donor with basal cell carcinoma. The rearrangement uses TRBV7-3 and TRBJ2-6; D is ambiguous. DNA for the CDR3: TGTGCCAGCAGCATAAATCCTTCTGGGGCCAACGTCCTGACTTTC. Translating gives CASSINPSGANVLTF.